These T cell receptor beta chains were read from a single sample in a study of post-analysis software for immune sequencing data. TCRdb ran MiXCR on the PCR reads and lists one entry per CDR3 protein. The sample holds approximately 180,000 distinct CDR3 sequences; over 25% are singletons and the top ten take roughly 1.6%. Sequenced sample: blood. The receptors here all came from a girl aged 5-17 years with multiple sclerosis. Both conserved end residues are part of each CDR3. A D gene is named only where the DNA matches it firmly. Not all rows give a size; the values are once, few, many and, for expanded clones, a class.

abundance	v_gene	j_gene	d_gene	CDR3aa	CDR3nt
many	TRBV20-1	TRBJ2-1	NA	CSARDGGSYNEQFF	TGCAGTGCTAGAGATGGCGGCTCCTACAATGAGCAGTTCTTC
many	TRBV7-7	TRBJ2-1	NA	CASSSSAVEQFF	TGTGCCAGCAGCTCATCGGCTGTTGAGCAGTTCTTC
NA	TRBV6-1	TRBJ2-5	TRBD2	CASSRASGEGPETQYF	TGTGCCAGCAGTAGAGCTAGCGGAGAGGGCCCGGAGACCCAGTACTTC
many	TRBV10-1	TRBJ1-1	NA	CASSEWRAGTEAFF	TGCGCCAGCAGTGAGTGGCGGGCTGGCACTGAAGCTTTCTTT
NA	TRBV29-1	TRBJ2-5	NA	CSVASDRETQYF	TGCAGCGTTGCCTCCGACCGAGAGACCCAGTACTTC
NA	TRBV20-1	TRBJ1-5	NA	CSARELYSNQPQHF	TGCAGTGCTAGAGAACTGTATAGCAATCAGCCCCAGCATTTT
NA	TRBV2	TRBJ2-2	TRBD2	CARSRAGTSGGGTGELFF	TGTGCCAGGAGCCGAGCCGGGACTAGCGGAGGGGGCACCGGGGAGCTGTTTTTT
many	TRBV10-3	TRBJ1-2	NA	CAIRADLNYGYTF	TGTGCCATCAGGGCGGATCTCAACTATGGCTACACCTTC
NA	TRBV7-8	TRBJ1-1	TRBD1	CASSLPGQGGTEAFF	TGTGCCAGCAGTCTCCCGGGACAGGGGGGAACTGAAGCTTTCTTT
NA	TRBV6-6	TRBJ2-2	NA	CASTSALGGTGELFF	TGTGCCAGCACCTCAGCCCTAGGGGGCACCGGGGAGCTGTTTTTT
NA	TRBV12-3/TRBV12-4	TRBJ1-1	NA	CASSLGGPVRAFF	TGTGCCAGCAGTTTAGGGGGGCCAGTTCGAGCTTTCTTT
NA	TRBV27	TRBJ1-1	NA	CASSLFSTGTEAFF	TGTGCCAGCAGTTTATTCTCGACGGGCACTGAAGCTTTCTTT
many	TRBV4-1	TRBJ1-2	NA	CASSQDRGGVGSYTF	TGCGCCAGCAGCCAAGATCGGGGAGGGGTTGGTAGCTACACCTTC
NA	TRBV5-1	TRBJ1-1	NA	CASSLSGFEAFF	TGCGCCAGCAGCTTGTCGGGGTTTGAAGCTTTCTTT
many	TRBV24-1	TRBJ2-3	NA	CATSDLQQGVQGVTDTQYF	TGTGCCACCAGTGATTTGCAACAGGGTGTTCAAGGAGTCACAGATACGCAGTATTTT
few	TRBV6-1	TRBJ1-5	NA	CASSRDGILQEQPQHF	TGTGCCAGCAGCCGGGACGGAATCTTGCAGGAGCAGCCCCAGCATTTT
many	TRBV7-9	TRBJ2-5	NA	CASSSRRNQETQYF	TGTGCCAGCAGCTCTCGACGGAATCAAGAGACCCAGTACTTC
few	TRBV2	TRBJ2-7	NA	CASSEQADTYEQYF	TGTGCCAGCAGTGAACAGGCCGACACCTACGAGCAGTACTTC
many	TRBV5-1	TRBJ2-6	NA	CASSLALSGANVLTF	TGCGCCAGCAGCTTAGCCCTCTCTGGGGCCAACGTCCTGACTTTC
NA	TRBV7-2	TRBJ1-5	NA	CASSRDRLSDQPQHF	TGTGCCAGCAGCCGTGACAGGCTTAGCGATCAGCCCCAGCATTTT
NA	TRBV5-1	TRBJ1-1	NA	CASSLEYRQGYTEAFF	TGCGCCAGCAGCTTGGAATACCGGCAGGGATACACTGAAGCTTTCTTT